This T cell receptor (beta chain) was obtained from a study of molecular identifiers for immune sequencing clone quantification. For the study at large: Sequencing covered four of five parts into which replicate RNA from roughly 18,000 or 92,000 naive CD8 cells was split. General study points: Sizes of clones that are highly expanded could be underestimated (if identical TCR molecules share a barcode).

TCRdb ran MiXCR on the PCR reads and lists one entry per CDR3 protein. The sample shows about 40,000 distinct CDR3 sequences, less than 20% of them seen only once. With 6 bases clipped from V and 9 bases from J, the junction kept 7 bases outside the gene matches. This CDR3 spans 12 amino acids. Germline V gene sequence: CDR1 MGHDK, CDR2 SYGVNS. This clonotype was counted a few times. Its antigen is still unknown. V and J are TRBV25-1 and TRBJ1-1; 7 nucleotides match TRBD1. This sequence originates from a human donor in good health. Some libraries in this study had Jurkat cell RNA spiked in. Input material: naive CD8+ T cells from blood, with Jurkat cell RNA spiked in. Stated subset: FACS-sorted CD8+CD4-CCR7+CD45RA+ naive T cells. CDR3 bases: TGTGCCAGCAGCCTAGGGACAGAAAAAGCTTTCTTT. Amino acid sequence: CASSLGTEKAFF.